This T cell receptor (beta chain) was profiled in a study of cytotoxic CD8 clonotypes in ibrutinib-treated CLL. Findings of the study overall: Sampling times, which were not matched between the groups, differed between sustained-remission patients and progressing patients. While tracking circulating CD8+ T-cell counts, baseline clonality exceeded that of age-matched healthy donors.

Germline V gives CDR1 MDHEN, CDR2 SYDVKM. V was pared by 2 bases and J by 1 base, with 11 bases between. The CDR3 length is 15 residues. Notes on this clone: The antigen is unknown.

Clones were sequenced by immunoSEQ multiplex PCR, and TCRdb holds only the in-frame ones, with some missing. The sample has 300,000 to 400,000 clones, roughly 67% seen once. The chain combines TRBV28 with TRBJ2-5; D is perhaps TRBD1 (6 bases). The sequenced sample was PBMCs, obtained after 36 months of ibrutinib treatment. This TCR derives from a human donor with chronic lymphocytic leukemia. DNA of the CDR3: TGTGCCAGCAGTTTAACAGGGACCATCCAAGAGACCCAGTACTTC. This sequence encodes CASSLTGTIQETQYF.